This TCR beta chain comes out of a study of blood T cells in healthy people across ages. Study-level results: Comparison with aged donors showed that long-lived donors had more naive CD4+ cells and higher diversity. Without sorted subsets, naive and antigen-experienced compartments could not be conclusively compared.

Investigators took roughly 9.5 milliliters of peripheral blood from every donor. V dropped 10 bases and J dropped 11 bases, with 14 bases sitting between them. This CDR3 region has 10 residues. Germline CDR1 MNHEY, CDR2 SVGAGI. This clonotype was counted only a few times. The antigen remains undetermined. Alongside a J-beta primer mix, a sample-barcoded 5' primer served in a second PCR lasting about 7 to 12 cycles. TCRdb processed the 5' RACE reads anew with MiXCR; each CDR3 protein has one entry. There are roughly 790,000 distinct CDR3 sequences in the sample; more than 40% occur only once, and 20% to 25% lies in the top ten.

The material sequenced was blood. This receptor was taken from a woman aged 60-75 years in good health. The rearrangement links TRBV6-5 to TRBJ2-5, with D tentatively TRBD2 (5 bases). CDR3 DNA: TGTGCCACACAGAGGGATGAGCAGTACTTC. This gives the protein CATQRDEQYF.